Listed here is a single T cell receptor (beta chain). The antigen is unknown. The data belong to a study of T cell responses to AZD1222 COVID-19 vaccine. Repertoires were generated with immunoSEQ multiplex PCR, while TCRdb's copy carries only in-frame clones and drops some. The table shows 180,000 or so clones, with just over 90% occurring only once. Study-level points and caveats: Only six or seven AZD1222 recipients tested seropositive at baseline. Repertoire samples came only from after the peak T cell response.

CDR3 length equals 13 residues. Germline V gene lookup returns CDR1 GTSNPN and CDR2 SVGIG (reference sequence). The germline V and J ends were trimmed by 4 bases and 6 bases, with 15 bases remaining between them. The sequencing here drew on peripheral blood, taken 28 days after the second AZD1222 dose. The receptor comes from an adult who received the AZD1222 COVID-19 vaccine. This sequence joins TRBV30 and TRBJ1-1, with D perhaps matching TRBD1 (5 bases). The CDR3 reads CAWMGPVGAEAFF. Here the CDR3 DNA reads TGTGCCTGGATGGGACCCGTAGGGGCTGAAGCTTTCTTT.